The 2 T cell receptor beta chains below all came from one sample that was sequenced in a study of blood T cell repertoires in COVID-19 (dated by TCRdb to 2018 to 2021). Receptor amplification or capture employed the immunoSEQ multiplex PCR assay. TCRdb provides this immuneACCESS table in a form limited to in-frame rearrangements. Some clones are lacking; in checked studies, under half of them reflect an unresolved V gene, and why the rest are absent is not known. This sample holds 400,000 to 550,000 clones; around 89% were observed only once. The ten largest clones capture roughly 4.3% of the sample. Material for sequencing was peripheral blood. These receptor sequences come from a woman aged 25 to 45 with acute or convalescent COVID-19.

This clone has only one observation. V is TRBV5-1 and J is TRBJ2-3; TRBD1 agrees at 8 bases. This CDR3 is built from 14 residues. The germline V gene encodes CDR1 SGHRS and CDR2 YFSETQ. Trimming removed 2 bases from V and 3 bases from J; junction bases left unmatched: 2. As DNA, the CDR3 is TGCGCCAGCAGCTTAAGGACAGGGACAGATACGCAGTATTTT. Translated, it gives CASSLRTGTDTQYF.

The gene calls are TRBV7-9 and TRBJ2-2, with 9 bases aligning to TRBD1. CDR3 length: 16 amino acids. The junction had 4 bases not matched to a gene; V was cut back by 1 base and J by 4 bases. Germline values: CDR1 SEHNR, CDR2 FQNEAQ (reference sequence). The CDR3: CASSLETGGFTGELFF. Written as DNA, the CDR3 is TGTGCCAGCAGCTTAGAGACAGGGGGATTCACCGGGGAGCTGTTTTTT.